The entry that follows covers one T cell receptor (beta chain) sequence. Its antigen is unknown. A much larger clone differs by one base, so this may be a read error. This CDR3 is built from 10 residues. The junction had 2 bases not matched to a gene; V was cut back by 10 bases and J by 5 bases. This entry comes from a study of blood T cells in healthy people across ages. Findings of the study overall: Calculation of diversity from one million T cells yielded estimates considered to be underestimates.

A sample-barcoded 5' primer and a J-beta primer mix were used in a second PCR of roughly 7 to 12 cycles. Via MiXCR, TCRdb re-called the 5' RACE reads, giving one row per CDR3 protein. The sample has about 1,400,000 distinct CDR3 sequences; roughly 40% are singletons. The clonotype originates from a woman in her late teens or twenties in good health. Sequencing was done on a sample of blood. This chain connects TRBV12-3 or TRBV12-4 to TRBJ2-7, with TRBD1 identical over 7 bases. In nucleotides, the CDR3 is TGTGCCACCAGGGGGAACGAGCAGTACTTC. Translated: CATRGNEQYF.